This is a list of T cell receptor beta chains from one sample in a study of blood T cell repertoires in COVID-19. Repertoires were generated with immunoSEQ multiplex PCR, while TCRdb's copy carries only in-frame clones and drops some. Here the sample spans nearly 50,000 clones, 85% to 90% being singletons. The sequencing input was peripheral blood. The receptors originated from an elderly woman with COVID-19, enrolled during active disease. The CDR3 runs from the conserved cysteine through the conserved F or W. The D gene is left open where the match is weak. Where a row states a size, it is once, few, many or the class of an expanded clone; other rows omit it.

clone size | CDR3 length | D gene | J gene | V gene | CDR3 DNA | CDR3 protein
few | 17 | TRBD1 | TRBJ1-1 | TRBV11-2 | TGTGCCAGCAGCTTAGGAGGGACAGGGAGTAGCAACACTGAAGCTTTCTTT | CASSLGGTGSSNTEAFF
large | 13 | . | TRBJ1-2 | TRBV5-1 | TGCGCCAGCAGCTTACAGGGTCCTGGTGGCTACACCTTC | CASSLQGPGGYTF
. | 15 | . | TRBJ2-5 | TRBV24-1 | TGTGCCACCAGCGAACGTGGAGGGGCTCGGGAGACCCAGTACTTC | CATSERGGARETQYF
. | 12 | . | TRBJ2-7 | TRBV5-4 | TGTGCCAGCAGCTTACAGCCTTACGAGCAGTACTTC | CASSLQPYEQYF
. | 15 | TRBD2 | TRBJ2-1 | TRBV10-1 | TGCGCCAGCAGTCTCCCGGGGGGTTCCTACAATGAGCAGTTCTTC | CASSLPGGSYNEQFF
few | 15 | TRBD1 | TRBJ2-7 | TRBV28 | TGTGCCAGCAGTCCCGGGACAGGGTGGTCCTACGAGCAGTACTTC | CASSPGTGWSYEQYF
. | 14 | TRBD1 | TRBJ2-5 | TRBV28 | TGTGCCAGCAGTCAATGGACAGGGGGTAAGACCCAGTACTTC | CASSQWTGGKTQYF
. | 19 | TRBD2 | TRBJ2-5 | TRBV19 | TGTGCCAGTAGTCCGTTAGGACTAGCGGGAGGGCCGGGGCAAGAGACCCAGTACTTC | CASSPLGLAGGPGQETQYF
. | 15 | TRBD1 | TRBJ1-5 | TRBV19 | TGTGCCAGTACTCGGGGGACAGGGGGTTATCAGCCCCAGCATTTT | CASTRGTGGYQPQHF
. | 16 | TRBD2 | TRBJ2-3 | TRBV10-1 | TGCGCCAGCAGTGGGGGGCGGGAGGGAGGCACAGATACGCAGTATTTT | CASSGGREGGTDTQYF
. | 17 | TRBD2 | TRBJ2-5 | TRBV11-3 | TGTGCCAGCAGCTTAGGACTAGCGGGGGGGTACCAAGAGACCCAGTACTTC | CASSLGLAGGYQETQYF
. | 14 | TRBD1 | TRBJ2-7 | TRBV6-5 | TGTGCCAGCAGTTACACCGGGACAGGGATGGAGCAGTACTTC | CASSYTGTGMEQYF
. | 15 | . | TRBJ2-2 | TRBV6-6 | TGTGCCAGCAGCTCGGGAGAAACGAACACCGGGGAGCTGTTTTTT | CASSSGETNTGELFF
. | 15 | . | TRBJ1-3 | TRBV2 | TGTGCCAGCCTGCCTGGGCTTTTCTCTGGAAACACCATATATTTT | CASLPGLFSGNTIYF
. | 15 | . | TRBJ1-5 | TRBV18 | TGTGCCAGCTCAGCCCGACAGACCAGCAATCAGCCCCAGCATTTT | CASSARQTSNQPQHF
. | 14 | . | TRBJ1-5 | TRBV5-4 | TGTGCCAGCAGCTCGGGTCATAGCAATCAGCCCCAGCATTTT | CASSSGHSNQPQHF
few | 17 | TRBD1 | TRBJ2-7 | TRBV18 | TGTGCCAGCTCACCACTGCCCCGGGACAGTAAAGCCTACGAGCAGTACTTC | CASSPLPRDSKAYEQYF
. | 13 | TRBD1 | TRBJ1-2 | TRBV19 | TGTGCCAGTAGTCCTACAGGGGCGCCGGGCTACACCTTC | CASSPTGAPGYTF
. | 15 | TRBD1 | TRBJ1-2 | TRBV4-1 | TGCGCCAGCAGCCCAAAAACAGGGGTCGGCTATGGCTACACCTTC | CASSPKTGVGYGYTF
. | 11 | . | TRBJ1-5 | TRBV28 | TGTGCCAGCAGCGGTAATCAGCCCCAGCATTTT | CASSGNQPQHF
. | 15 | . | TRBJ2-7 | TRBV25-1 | TGTGCCAGCAGAAAGGGGTCCTCCCCATCTATGGAGCAGTACTTC | CASRKGSSPSMEQYF
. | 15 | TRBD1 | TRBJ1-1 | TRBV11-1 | TGTGCCAGCAGCTTAGCTGGGACAGCCAACACTGAAGCTTTCTTT | CASSLAGTANTEAFF
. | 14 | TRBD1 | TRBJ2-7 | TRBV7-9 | TGTGCCAGCAGCTTGGGACAGGGTTTCCTGGAGCAGTACTTC | CASSLGQGFLEQYF
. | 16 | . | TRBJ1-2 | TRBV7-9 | TGTGCCAGCAGCTTACCTGGCGGGGGTTTGGGCTATGGCTACACCTTC | CASSLPGGGLGYGYTF
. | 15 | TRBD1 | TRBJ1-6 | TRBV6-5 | TGTGCCAGCAGTTGGGACAGCCCCTATAATTCACCCCTCCACTTT | CASSWDSPYNSPLHF
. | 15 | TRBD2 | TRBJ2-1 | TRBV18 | TGTGCCACTCAGGCCGGGACTAGTGTTTCGAATGAGCAGTTCTTC | CATQAGTSVSNEQFF